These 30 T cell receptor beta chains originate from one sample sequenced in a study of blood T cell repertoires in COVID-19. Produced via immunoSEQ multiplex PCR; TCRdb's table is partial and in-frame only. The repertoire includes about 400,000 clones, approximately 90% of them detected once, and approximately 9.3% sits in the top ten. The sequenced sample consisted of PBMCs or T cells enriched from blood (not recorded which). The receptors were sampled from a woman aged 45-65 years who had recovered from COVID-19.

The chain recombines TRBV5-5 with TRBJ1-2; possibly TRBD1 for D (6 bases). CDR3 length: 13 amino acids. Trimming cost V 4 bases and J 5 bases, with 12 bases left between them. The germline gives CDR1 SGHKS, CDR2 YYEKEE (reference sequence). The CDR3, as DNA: TGTGCCAGCAGCGCCCAGGGGAAGTATGGCTACACCTTC. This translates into CASSAQGKYGYTF.

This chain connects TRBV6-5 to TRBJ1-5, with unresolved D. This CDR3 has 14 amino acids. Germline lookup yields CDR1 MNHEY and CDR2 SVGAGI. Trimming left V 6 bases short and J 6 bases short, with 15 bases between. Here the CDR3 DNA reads TGTGCCAGCAGACCTGGCGGCCCTAGTCAGCCCCAGCATTTT. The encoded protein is CASRPGGPSQPQHF.

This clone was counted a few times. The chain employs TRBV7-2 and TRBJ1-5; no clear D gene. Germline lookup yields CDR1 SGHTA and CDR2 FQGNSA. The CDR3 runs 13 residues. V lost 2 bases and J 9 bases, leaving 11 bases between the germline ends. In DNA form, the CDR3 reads TGTGCCAGCAGCTTAAAAATCTCGGGGCCCCAGCATTTT. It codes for CASSLKISGPQHF.

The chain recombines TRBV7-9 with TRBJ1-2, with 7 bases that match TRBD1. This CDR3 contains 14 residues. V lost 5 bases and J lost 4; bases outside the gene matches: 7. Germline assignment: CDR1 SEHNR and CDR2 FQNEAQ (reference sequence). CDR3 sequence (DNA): TGTGCCAGCAGCCTACGGACAGGCTCCTATGGCTACACCTTC. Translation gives CASSLRTGSYGYTF.

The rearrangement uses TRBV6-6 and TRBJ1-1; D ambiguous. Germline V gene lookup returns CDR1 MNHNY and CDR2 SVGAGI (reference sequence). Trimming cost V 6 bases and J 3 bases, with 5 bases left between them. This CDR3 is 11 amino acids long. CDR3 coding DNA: TGTGCCAGCAGCCCAGACACTGAAGCTTTCTTT. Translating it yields CASSPDTEAFF.

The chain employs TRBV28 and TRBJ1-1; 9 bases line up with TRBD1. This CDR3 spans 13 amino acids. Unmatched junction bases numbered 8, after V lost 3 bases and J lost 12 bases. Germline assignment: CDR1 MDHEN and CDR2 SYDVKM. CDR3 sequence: CASSFSGTGRTFF. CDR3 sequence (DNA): TGTGCCAGCAGTTTTTCCGGGACAGGGAGGACTTTCTTT.

The CDR3 bases are TGTGCCACCAGCAGAGATTACAATCAGCCCCAGCATTTT. This translates into CATSRDYNQPQHF. V and J are TRBV15 and TRBJ1-5, with D hard to call. CDR3 length: 13 residues. With 0 bases removed from V and 3 bases from J, the gap between germline ends came to 3 bases. Looked up from germline, CDR1 is LNHNV and CDR2 is YYDKDF (reference sequence). The entire variable domain, with the rest obtained from reference TRBV15 and TRBJ1-5, is as follows: DAMVIQNPRYQVTQFGKPVTLSCSQTLNHNVMYWYQQKSSQAPKLLFHYYDKDFNNEADTPDNFQSRRPNTSFCFLDIRSPGLGDTAMYLCATSRDYNQPQHFGDGTRLSIL.

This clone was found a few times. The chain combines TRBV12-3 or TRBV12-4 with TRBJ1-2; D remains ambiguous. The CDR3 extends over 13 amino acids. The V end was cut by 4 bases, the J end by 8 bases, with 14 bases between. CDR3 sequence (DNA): TGTGCCAGCAGTTCCTCGGCACAGAGAGGCTACACCTTC. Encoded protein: CASSSSAQRGYTF.

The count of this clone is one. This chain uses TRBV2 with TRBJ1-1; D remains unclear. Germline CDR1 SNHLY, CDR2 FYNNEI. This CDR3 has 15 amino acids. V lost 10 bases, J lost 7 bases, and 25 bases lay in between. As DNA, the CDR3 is TGTGCCATCAACCGCCGCCGGGGTCACTGGGGTGAAGCTTTCTTT. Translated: CAINRRRGHWGEAFF.

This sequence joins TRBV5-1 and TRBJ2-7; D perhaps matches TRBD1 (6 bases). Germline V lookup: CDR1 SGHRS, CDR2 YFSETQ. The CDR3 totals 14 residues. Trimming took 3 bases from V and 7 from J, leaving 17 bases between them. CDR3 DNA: TGCGCCAGCAGCTGGCAGGGGCCCCAAGGGGAGCAGTACTTC. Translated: CASSWQGPQGEQYF.

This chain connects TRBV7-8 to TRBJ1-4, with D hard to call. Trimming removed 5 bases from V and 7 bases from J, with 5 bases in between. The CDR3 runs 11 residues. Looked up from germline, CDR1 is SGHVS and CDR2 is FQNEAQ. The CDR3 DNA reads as TGTGCCAGCAGCCCGGGTGAAAAACTGTTTTTT. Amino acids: CASSPGEKLFF.

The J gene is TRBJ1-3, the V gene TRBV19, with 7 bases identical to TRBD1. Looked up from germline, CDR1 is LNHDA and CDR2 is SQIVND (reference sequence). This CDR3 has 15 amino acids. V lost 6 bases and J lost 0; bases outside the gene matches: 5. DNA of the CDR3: TGTGCCAGTAGCCTCGGGACAGCCTCTGGAAACACCATATATTTT. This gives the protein CASSLGTASGNTIYF.

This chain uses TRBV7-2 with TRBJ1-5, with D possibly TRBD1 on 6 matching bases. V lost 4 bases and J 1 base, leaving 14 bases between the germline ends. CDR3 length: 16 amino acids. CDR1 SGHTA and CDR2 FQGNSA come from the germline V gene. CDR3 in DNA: TGTGCCAGCAGCTCCTGGGGGGGGCAAAGCAATCAGCCCCAGCATTTT. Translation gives CASSSWGGQSNQPQHF.

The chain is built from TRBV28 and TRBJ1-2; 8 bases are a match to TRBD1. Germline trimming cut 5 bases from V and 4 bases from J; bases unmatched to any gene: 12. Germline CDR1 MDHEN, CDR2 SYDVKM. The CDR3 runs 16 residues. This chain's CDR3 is CASSTEPTGQVYGYTF. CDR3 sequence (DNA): TGTGCCAGCAGTACCGAACCCACGGGACAGGTCTATGGCTACACCTTC.

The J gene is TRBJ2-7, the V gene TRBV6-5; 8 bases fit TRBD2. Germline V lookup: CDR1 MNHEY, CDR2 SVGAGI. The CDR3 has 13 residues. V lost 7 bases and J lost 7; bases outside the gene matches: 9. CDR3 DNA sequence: TGTGCCAGCATCGGGGGGGGCCGTTGGGAGCAGTACTTC. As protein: CASIGGGRWEQYF.

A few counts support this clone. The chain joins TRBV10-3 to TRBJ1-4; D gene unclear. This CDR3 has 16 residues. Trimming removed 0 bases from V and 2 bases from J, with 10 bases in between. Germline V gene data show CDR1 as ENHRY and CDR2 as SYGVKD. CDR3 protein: CAISESYGVTNEKLFF. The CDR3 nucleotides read TGTGCCATCAGTGAGTCGTACGGGGTCACTAATGAAAAACTGTTTTTT.

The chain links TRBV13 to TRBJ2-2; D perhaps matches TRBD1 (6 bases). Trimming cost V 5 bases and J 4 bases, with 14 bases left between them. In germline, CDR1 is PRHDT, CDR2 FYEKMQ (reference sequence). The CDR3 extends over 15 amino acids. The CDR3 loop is CASSPADRPTGELFF. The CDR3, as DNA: TGTGCCAGCAGCCCCGCGGACAGACCCACCGGGGAGCTGTTTTTT.

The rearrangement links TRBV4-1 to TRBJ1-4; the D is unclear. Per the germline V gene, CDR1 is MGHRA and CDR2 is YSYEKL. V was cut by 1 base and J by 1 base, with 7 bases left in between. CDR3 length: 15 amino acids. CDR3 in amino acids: CASSQGGGTNEKLFF. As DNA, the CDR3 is TGCGCCAGCAGCCAAGGGGGAGGAACTAATGAAAAACTGTTTTTT.

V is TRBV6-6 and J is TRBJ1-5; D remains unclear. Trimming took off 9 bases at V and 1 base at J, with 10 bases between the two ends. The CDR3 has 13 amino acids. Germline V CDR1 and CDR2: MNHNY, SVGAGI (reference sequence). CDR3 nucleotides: TGTGCCAGTCGGTTGTGGAGCAATCAGCCCCAGCATTTT. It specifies CASRLWSNQPQHF.

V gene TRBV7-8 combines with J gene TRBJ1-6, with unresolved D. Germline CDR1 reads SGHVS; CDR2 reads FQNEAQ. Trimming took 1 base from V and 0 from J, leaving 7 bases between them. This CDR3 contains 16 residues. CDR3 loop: CASSLVPSSYNSPLHF. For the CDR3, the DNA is TGTGCCAGCAGCTTAGTCCCGAGCTCCTATAATTCACCCCTCCACTTT.

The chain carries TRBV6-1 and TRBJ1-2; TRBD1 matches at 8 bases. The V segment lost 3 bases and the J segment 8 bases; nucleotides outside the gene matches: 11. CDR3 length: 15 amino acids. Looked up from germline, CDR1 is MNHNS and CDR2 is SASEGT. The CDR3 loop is CASSEGTGPQKGYTF. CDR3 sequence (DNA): TGTGCCAGCAGTGAGGGGACAGGCCCACAGAAGGGCTACACCTTC.

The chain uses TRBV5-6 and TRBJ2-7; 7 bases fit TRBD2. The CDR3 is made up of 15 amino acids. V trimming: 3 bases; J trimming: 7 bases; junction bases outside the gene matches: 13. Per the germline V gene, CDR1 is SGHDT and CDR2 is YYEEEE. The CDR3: CASSSGTISVREQYF. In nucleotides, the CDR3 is TGTGCCAGCAGCTCCGGGACTATCTCGGTGAGGGAGCAGTACTTC.

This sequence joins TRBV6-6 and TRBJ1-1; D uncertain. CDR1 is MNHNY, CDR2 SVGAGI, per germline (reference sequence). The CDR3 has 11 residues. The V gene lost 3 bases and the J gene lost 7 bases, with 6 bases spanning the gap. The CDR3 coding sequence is TGTGCCAGCAGTTATGTCCGTGAAGCTTTCTTT. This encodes CASSYVREAFF.

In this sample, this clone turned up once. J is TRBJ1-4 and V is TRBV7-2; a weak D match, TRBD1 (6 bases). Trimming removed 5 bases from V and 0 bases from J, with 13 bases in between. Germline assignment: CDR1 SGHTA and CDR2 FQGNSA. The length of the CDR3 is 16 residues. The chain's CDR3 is CASSTGQSATNEKLFF. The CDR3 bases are TGTGCCAGCAGCACCGGACAGAGTGCAACTAATGAAAAACTGTTTTTT.

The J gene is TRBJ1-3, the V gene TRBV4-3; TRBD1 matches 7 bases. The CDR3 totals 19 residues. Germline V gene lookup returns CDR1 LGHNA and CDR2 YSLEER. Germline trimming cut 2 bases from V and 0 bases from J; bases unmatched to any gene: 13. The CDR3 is CASSQRTGGPFDSGNTIYF. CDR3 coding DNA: TGCGCCAGCAGCCAAAGGACAGGAGGTCCCTTTGACTCTGGAAACACCATATATTTT.

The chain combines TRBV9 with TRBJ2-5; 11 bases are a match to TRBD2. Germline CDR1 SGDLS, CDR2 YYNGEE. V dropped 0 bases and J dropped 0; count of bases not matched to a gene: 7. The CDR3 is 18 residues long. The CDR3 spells CASSVGLLAGGYQETQYF. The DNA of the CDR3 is TGTGCCAGCAGCGTAGGCCTCCTAGCGGGGGGCTACCAAGAGACCCAGTACTTC.

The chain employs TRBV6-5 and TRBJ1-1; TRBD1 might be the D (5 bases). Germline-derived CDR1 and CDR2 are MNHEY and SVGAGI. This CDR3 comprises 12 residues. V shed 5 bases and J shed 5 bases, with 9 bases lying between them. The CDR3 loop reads CASSTGGTEAFF. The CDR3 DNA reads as TGTGCCAGCAGTACCGGGGGAACTGAAGCTTTCTTT.

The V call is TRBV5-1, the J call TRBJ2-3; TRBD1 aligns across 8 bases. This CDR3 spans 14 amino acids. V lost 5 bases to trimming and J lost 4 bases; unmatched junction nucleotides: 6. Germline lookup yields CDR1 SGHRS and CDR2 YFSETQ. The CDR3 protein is CASSSWTGPDTQYF. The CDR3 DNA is TGCGCCAGCAGTTCTTGGACAGGGCCAGATACGCAGTATTTT.

CDR3 coding DNA: TGTGCCAGCAGCAGAACTGGGGCCAACGTCCTGACTTTC. Residues: CASSRTGANVLTF. The V call is TRBV12-3 or TRBV12-4, the J call TRBJ2-6; no definite D call. This CDR3 comprises 13 residues. V was pared by 6 bases and J by 2 bases, with 5 bases between.

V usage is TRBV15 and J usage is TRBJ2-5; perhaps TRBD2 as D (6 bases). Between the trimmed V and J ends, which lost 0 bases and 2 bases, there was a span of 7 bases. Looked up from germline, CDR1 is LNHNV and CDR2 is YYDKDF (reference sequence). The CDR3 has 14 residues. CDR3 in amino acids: CATSRDAGQETQYF. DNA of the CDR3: TGTGCCACCAGCAGAGATGCGGGGCAAGAGACCCAGTACTTC.